These 14 T cell receptor beta chains came from one sample sequenced in a study of T cells in Graves' hyperthyroidism and ophthalmopathy. Amplified regions were TCR beta CDR3 sequences from RNA transcripts. The HTBI primer set was used in a first-round RT-PCR of the TCR CDR3. TCRdb ran MiXCR on the multiplex PCR reads and lists one entry per CDR3 protein. Of roughly 170,000 distinct CDR3 sequences in the sample, approximately 15% were seen once. What was sequenced was blood. These receptor sequences come from a woman aged 45-65 years with Graves' hyperthyroidism.

This clonotype was recorded many times. The chain employs TRBV15 and TRBJ1-5; 8 bases agree with TRBD1. Trimming at V came to 9 bases and at J to 2 bases, leaving 3 bases not matched to a gene. The CDR3 is 13 residues long. CDR1 and CDR2 (germline): LNHNV, YYDKDF (reference sequence). In DNA form, the CDR3 reads TGTGCCACAACACAGGGGGGCAATCAGCCCCAGCATTTT. It codes for CATTQGGNQPQHF.

CDR3 sequence: CASMQGLTEAFF. The CDR3 region has the DNA TGTGCCAGCATGCAGGGGTTAACTGAAGCTTTCTTT. This sequence joins TRBV6-2 or TRBV6-3 and TRBJ1-1, with D possibly matching TRBD1 (6 bases). The length of the CDR3 is 12 residues. In germline, CDR1 is MNHEY, CDR2 SVGEGT. Trimming shortened V by 7 bases and J by 5 bases, and 11 bases separated the two germline ends.

Ten or more counts support this clonotype. The V gene is TRBV29-1, the J gene TRBJ2-5; possibly TRBD1 or TRBD2 for D (5 bases each). The germline V gene encodes CDR1 SQVTM and CDR2 ANQGSEA. Trimming pared 1 base from V and 5 bases from J, leaving 11 bases between. This CDR3 is built from 13 residues. CDR3 nucleotides: TGCAGCGTTGAAGCCGGGGCAGGGGAGACCCAGTACTTC. Translating it yields CSVEAGAGETQYF.

This clonotype was recorded many times. V is TRBV7-2 and J is TRBJ2-7, with TRBD1 identical over 7 bases. CDR3 length equals 15 residues. The germline CDR1 and CDR2 sequences are SGHTA and FQGNSA. With 5 bases clipped from V and 2 bases from J, the junction kept 9 bases outside the gene matches. CDR3 residues: CASSTTGTVAYEQYF. In nucleotides, the CDR3 is TGTGCCAGCAGCACAACCGGGACAGTAGCCTACGAGCAGTACTTC.

In this sample, this clonotype turned up a few times. The chain employs TRBV5-1 and TRBJ1-3; D is unclear. There are 14 residues in the CDR3. Germline loops: CDR1 SGHRS, CDR2 YFSETQ. Trimming removed 1 base at V and 2 bases at J, with 7 bases between. The CDR3 sequence: CASSLTSPGNTIYF. CDR3 DNA: TGCGCCAGCAGCTTGACCTCTCCTGGAAACACCATATATTTT.

This clonotype came up many times. J is TRBJ2-7 and V is TRBV13, with 8 nucleotides matching TRBD1. This CDR3 is built from 15 residues. CDR1 PRHDT and CDR2 FYEKMQ come from the germline V gene (reference sequence). Trimming took 4 bases from V and 3 from J; bases not matched to a gene: 8. CDR3 nucleotide sequence: TGTGCCAGCAGCTCGGGACAGGAAACCCTCTACGAGCAGTACTTC. Amino acids: CASSSGQETLYEQYF.

This clonotype was observed at least ten times. This chain links TRBV5-1 with TRBJ2-6, with 9 bases lining up with TRBD1. The V gene's germline CDR1 is SGHRS and CDR2 YFSETQ. V shed 4 bases and J 4 bases; nucleotides not matched to a gene: 12. This CDR3 comprises 18 residues. CDR3 sequence (DNA): TGCGCCAGCAGCGTACCGGGACAGGGAGTTTCCGGGGCCAACGTCCTGACTTTC. This encodes CASSVPGQGVSGANVLTF.

In this sample, this clonotype turned up many times. The V gene is TRBV27, the J gene TRBJ2-7; D ambiguous. The CDR3 spans 13 residues. The germline CDR1 and CDR2 sequences are MNHEY and SMNVEV (reference sequence). The V end was cut by 2 bases, the J end by 6 bases, with 11 bases between. The CDR3, as DNA: TGTGCCAGCAGTTTAAGCTGGGGTGGCGAGCAGTACTTC. Protein: CASSLSWGGEQYF.

In its sample, this clonotype was seen many times. The rearrangement uses TRBV24-1 and TRBJ2-1, with 7 bases that match TRBD1. V gave up 3 bases and J gave up 8 bases; unmatched junction bases: 12. The CDR3 contains 16 residues. Germline V gene sequence: CDR1 KGHDR, CDR2 SFDVKD. Here the CDR3 reads CATSDTPGYRGDEQFF. The CDR3 bases are TGTGCCACCAGTGATACCCCAGGGTACAGGGGCGATGAGCAGTTCTTC.

This clonotype has a handful of counts. The genes are TRBV5-1 and TRBJ2-7, with TRBD2 matching 7 bases. CDR1 is SGHRS and CDR2 is YFSETQ in the germline V gene. J lost 3 bases, V lost 0 bases, and 6 bases had no gene match. This CDR3 spans 15 amino acids. In nucleotides, the CDR3 is TGCGCCAGCAGCTTGGGCGCGGGGGAGTACTACGAGCAGTACTTC. Amino acid sequence: CASSLGAGEYYEQYF.

This clonotype was detected many times. The rearrangement joins TRBV6-4 to TRBJ2-2; no definite D call. CDR3 size: 15 residues. Trimming removed 0 bases at V and 3 bases at J, with 8 bases between. CDR1 is MRHNA, CDR2 SNTAGT, per germline. In DNA form, the CDR3 reads TGTGCCAGCAGTGACTCGATGAGTTACACCGGGGAGCTGTTTTTT. Protein: CASSDSMSYTGELFF.

This clonotype was seen many times. The chain is built from TRBV6-2 or TRBV6-3 and TRBJ2-5; perhaps D is TRBD1 or TRBD2 (6 bases each). The CDR3 has 15 amino acids. Germline CDR1 is MNHEY and CDR2 is SVGEGT. Trimming left V 5 bases short and J 2 bases short, with 15 bases between. CDR3 amino acids: CASSPGGDIQETQYF. CDR3 nucleotides: TGTGCCAGCAGTCCCGGGGGCGACATACAAGAGACCCAGTACTTC.

This clonotype appeared a single time. V gene TRBV5-6 combines with J gene TRBJ2-7, with 9 bases lining up with TRBD1. Germline V gene lookup returns CDR1 SGHDT and CDR2 YYEEEE. Unmatched junction bases numbered 2, after V lost 1 base and J lost 3 bases. CDR3 size: 14 residues. CDR3 sequence (DNA): TGTGCCAGCAGCTTGAGGGGACAGGGCTACGAGCAGTACTTC. Protein product: CASSLRGQGYEQYF.

This clonotype was recorded many times. The rearrangement uses TRBV19 and TRBJ2-5; a possible D gene is TRBD2 (6 bases). Germline CDR1 reads LNHDA; CDR2 reads SQIVND (reference sequence). The CDR3 runs 15 residues. V was pared by 4 bases and J by 4 bases, with 16 bases between. The CDR3 spells CASSTSRESSETQYF. In DNA, the CDR3 is TGTGCCAGTAGTACTAGCCGGGAGTCTTCAGAGACCCAGTACTTC.